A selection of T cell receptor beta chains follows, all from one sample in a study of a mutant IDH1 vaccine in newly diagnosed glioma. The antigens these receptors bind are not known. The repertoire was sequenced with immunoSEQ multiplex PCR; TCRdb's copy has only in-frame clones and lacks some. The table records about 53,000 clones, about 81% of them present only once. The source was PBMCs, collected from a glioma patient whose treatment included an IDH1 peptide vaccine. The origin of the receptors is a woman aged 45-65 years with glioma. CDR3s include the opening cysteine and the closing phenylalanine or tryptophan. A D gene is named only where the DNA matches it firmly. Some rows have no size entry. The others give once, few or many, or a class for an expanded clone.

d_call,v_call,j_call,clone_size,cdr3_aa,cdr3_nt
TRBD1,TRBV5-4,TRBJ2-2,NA,CASSLRDRDTGELFF,TGTGCCAGCAGCCTTAGGGACAGGGACACCGGGGAGCTGTTTTTT
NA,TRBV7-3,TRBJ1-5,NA,CASTPRQPQHF,TGTGCCAGCACCCCTAGGCAGCCCCAGCATTTT
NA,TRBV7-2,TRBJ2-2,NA,CASSRARVNTGELFF,TGTGCCAGCAGCCGAGCGAGGGTGAACACCGGGGAGCTGTTTTTT
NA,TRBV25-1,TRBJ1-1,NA,CASSEWAGNTEAFF,TGTGCCAGCAGTGAATGGGCCGGGAACACTGAAGCTTTCTTT
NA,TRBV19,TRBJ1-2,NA,CASTLGANYGYTF,TGTGCCAGTACCCTAGGAGCTAACTATGGCTACACCTTC
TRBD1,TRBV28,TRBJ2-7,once,CASRPPGTGSYEQYF,TGTGCCAGCAGACCTCCCGGGACAGGGTCCTACGAGCAGTACTTC
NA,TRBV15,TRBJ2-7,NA,CATSRDPISEQYF,TGTGCCACCAGCAGAGACCCGATTAGCGAGCAGTACTTC
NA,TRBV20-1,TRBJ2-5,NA,CSARGETQYF,TGCAGTGCTAGGGGAGAGACCCAGTACTTC
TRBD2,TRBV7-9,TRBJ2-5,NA,CASRARSGGAQETQYF,TGTGCCAGCAGGGCGCGAAGCGGGGGGGCTCAAGAGACCCAGTACTTC
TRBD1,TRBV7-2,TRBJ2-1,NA,CASSTRQGPGEQFF,TGTGCCAGCAGCACAAGACAGGGCCCGGGTGAGCAGTTCTTC
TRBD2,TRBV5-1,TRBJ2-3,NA,CASSSGGPSRGADTQYF,TGCGCCAGCAGCTCGGGGGGGCCCTCCCGCGGTGCAGATACGCAGTATTTT
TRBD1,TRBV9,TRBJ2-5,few,CASSVGTVQETQYF,TGTGCCAGCAGCGTTGGGACAGTCCAAGAGACCCAGTACTTC
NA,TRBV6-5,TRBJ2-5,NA,CASSYRGAEETQYF,TGTGCCAGCAGTTACCGGGGGGCGGAGGAGACCCAGTACTTC
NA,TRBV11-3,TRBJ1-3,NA,CASSAGVGNTIYF,TGTGCCAGCAGCGCAGGGGTTGGAAACACCATATATTTT
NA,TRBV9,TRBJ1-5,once,CASSHANSLPNQPQHF,TGTGCCAGCAGCCACGCGAACAGCCTTCCAAATCAGCCCCAGCATTTT
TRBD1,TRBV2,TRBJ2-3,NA,CASSPGTTGDTQYF,TGTGCCAGCAGTCCCGGGACGACAGGGGATACGCAGTATTTT
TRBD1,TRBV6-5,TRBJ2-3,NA,CASSQTGDTQYF,TGTGCCAGCAGTCAGACAGGGGATACGCAGTATTTT
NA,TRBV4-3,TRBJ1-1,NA,CASSQNLRTVNTEAFF,TGCGCCAGCAGCCAGAACTTACGGACGGTGAACACTGAAGCTTTCTTT
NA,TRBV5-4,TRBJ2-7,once,CASSRGRSAYEQYF,TGTGCCAGCAGCCGGGGGAGGTCCGCCTACGAGCAGTACTTC
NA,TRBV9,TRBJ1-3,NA,CASKGGGNTIYF,TGTGCCAGCAAGGGGGGCGGAAACACCATATATTTT
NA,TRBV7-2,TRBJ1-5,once,CASSLGNQPQHF,TGTGCCAGCAGCCTAGGGAATCAGCCCCAGCATTTT
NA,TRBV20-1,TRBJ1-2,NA,CSARGGYGYTF,TGCAGTGCTAGAGGGGGCTATGGCTACACCTTC
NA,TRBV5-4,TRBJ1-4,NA,CASSLLPNEKLFF,TGTGCCAGCAGCTTACTACCGAATGAAAAACTGTTTTTT
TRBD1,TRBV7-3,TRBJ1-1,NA,CASSLSYRGEAFF,TGTGCCAGCAGCCTCTCCTACAGGGGTGAAGCTTTCTTT
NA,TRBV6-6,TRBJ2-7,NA,CASSYSAGTNYEQYF,TGTGCCAGCAGTTACTCCGCCGGGACAAACTACGAGCAGTACTTC
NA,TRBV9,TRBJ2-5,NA,CASSAGETQYF,TGTGCCAGCAGCGCGGGAGAGACCCAGTACTTC
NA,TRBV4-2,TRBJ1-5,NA,CASSPTTVSNQPQHF,TGTGCCAGCAGCCCAACGACAGTTAGCAATCAGCCCCAGCATTTT
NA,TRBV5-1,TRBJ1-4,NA,CASSLAGNEKLFF,TGCGCCAGCAGCTTAGCAGGGAACGAAAAACTGTTTTTT
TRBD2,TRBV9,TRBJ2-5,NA,CASSARTSGAQETQYF,TGTGCCAGCAGCGCCCGGACTAGCGGGGCCCAAGAGACCCAGTACTTC
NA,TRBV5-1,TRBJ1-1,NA,CASSRIGTYTEAFF,TGCGCCAGCAGTCGAATTGGGACATACACTGAAGCTTTCTTT
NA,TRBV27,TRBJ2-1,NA,CASVLKKGYEQFF,TGTGCCAGCGTACTTAAAAAGGGGTATGAGCAGTTCTTC
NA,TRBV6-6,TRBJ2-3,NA,CASTQGVHTDTQYF,TGTGCCAGCACCCAAGGGGTTCACACAGATACGCAGTATTTT
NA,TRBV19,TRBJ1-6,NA,CASSIGSRGRSPLHF,TGTGCCAGTAGTATTGGGAGCAGGGGACGGTCACCCCTCCACTTT
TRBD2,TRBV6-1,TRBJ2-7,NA,CASELAGGYYEQYF,TGTGCCAGCGAACTAGCGGGGGGGTACTACGAGCAGTACTTC
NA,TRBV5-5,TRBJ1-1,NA,CASSLNRWTEAFF,TGTGCCAGCAGCTTGAACCGGTGGACTGAAGCTTTCTTT
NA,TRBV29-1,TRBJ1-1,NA,CSGSTEINTEAFF,TGCAGCGGATCGACGGAAATCAACACTGAAGCTTTCTTT
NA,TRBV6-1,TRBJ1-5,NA,CASMAGEGQPQHF,TGTGCCAGCATGGCAGGGGAGGGTCAGCCCCAGCATTTT
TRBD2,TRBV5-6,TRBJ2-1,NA,CASSPGGGLRNEQFF,TGTGCCAGCAGCCCCGGGGGGGGTCTGAGGAATGAGCAGTTCTTC
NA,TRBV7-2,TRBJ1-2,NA,CASSLNRAYGYTF,TGTGCCAGCAGCCTGAACAGGGCCTATGGCTACACCTTC
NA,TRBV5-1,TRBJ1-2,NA,CASSLKLNYGYTF,TGCGCCAGCAGCTTGAAATTAAACTATGGCTACACCTTC